The present entry profiles one T cell receptor (beta chain) with its context. Germline V gene sequence: CDR1 SNHLY, CDR2 FYNNEI. V dropped 6 bases and J dropped 2 bases, with 16 bases sitting between them. The CDR3 contains 15 residues. These data belong to a study of human thymus T cells. The data were produced by immunoSEQ multiplex PCR, yet TCRdb's version contains in-frame clones alone and is incomplete. The sample contains about 60,000 clones, around 94% of which appear only once. The genes are TRBV2 and TRBJ2-5, with D possibly matching TRBD1 (6 bases). The receptor comes from a boy younger than two with a congenital heart defect but otherwise immunologically healthy. The sample consisted of blood. The DNA of the CDR3 is TGTGCCAGCAGGAGACAGGCCATTGGGCAAGAGACCCAGTACTTC. Translating gives CASRRQAIGQETQYF.